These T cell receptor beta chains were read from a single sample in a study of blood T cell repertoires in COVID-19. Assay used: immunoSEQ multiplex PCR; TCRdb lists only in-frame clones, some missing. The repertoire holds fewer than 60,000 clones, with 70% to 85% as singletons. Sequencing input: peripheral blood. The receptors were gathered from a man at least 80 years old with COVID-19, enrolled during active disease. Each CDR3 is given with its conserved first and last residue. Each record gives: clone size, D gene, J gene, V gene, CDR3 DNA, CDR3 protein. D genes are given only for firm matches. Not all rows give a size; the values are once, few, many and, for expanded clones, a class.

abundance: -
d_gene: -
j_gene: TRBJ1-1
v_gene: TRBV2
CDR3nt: TGTGCCAGCAGTGAAGTACGAAGTGACGGGGAAAAGGCTTTCTTT
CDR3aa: CASSEVRSDGEKAFF

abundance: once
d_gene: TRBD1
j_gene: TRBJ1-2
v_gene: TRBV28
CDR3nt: TGTGCCAGCAGCCTACGGGACAGGGTTTTGAGTGGCTACACCTTC
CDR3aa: CASSLRDRVLSGYTF

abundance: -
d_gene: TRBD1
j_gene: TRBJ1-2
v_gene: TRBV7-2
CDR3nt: TGTGCCAGCAGACCTCCTGGACAGGACCCCTATGGCTACACCTTC
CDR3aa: CASRPPGQDPYGYTF

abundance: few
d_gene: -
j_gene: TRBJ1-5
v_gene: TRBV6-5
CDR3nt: TGTGCCAGCAGTACGTCCGGGACACTCTCTCAGCCCCAGCATTTT
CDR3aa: CASSTSGTLSQPQHF

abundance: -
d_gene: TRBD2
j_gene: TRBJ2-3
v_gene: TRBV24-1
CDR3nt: TGTGCCACCAGTGATTTGGCGACTAGCGGGAGGAGCACAGATACGCAGTATTTT
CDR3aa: CATSDLATSGRSTDTQYF

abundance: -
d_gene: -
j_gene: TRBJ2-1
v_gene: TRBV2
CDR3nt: TGTGCCAGCATTGGGACTCGATACAATGAGCAGTTCTTC
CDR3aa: CASIGTRYNEQFF

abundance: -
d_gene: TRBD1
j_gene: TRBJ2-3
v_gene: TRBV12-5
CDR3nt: TGTGCTAGTGGCCCAGGGACAGCGGAAGATACGCAGTATTTT
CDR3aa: CASGPGTAEDTQYF

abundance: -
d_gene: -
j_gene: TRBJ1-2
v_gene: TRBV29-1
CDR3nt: TGCAGCGTTGATCCCTCCCTGAGGGGCTACACCTTC
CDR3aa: CSVDPSLRGYTF

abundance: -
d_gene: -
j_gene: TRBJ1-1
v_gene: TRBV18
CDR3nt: TGTGCCAGCTCACCAGAACAGGATGAAGCTTTCTTT
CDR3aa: CASSPEQDEAFF

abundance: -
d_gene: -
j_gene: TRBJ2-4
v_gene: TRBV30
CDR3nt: TGTGCCTCCAACGACATAGCCAAAAACATTCAGTACTTC
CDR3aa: CASNDIAKNIQYF

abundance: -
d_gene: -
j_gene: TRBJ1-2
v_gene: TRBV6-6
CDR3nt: TGTGCCAGCAGGATGCCCCTGGGGGGGCTTTATGGCTACACCTTC
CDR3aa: CASRMPLGGLYGYTF

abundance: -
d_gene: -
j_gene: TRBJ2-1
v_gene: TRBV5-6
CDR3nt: TGTGCCAGCAGCTTCGGTGCGGGTCGGGATGAGCAGTTCTTC
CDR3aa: CASSFGAGRDEQFF

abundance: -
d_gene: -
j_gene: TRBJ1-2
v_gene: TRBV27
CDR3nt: TGTGCCAGCAGTTTTAGGGCGGGGGCTAACTATGGCTACACCTTC
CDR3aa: CASSFRAGANYGYTF

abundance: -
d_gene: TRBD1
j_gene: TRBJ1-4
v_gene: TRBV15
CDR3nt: TGTGCCACCAGCAGGATGGACAGGGGGCGAGAAAAACTGTTTTTT
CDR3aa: CATSRMDRGREKLFF

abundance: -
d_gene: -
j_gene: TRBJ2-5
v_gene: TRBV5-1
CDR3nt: TGCGCCAGCAGCTTAACGGGAGGGGGCCGGGAGACCCAGTACTTC
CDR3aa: CASSLTGGGRETQYF

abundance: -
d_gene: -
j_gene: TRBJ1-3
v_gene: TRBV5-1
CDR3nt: TGCGCCAGCAGACGGCTAGTCGCTGGAAACACCATATATTTT
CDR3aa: CASRRLVAGNTIYF

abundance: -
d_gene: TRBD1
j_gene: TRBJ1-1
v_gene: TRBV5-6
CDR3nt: TGTGCCAGCAGCTCGACAGGGGGTTCTCCGCCTGAAGCTTTCTTT
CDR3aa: CASSSTGGSPPEAFF

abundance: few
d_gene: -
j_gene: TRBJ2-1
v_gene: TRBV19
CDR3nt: TGTGCCAGTAGTATGATCGTCACTAGCTCCTACAATGAGCAGTTCTTC
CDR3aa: CASSMIVTSSYNEQFF

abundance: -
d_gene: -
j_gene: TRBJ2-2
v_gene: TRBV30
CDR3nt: TGTGCCTGGAGTGAGGGACTGTGGGTTGCTAGAATTCTCCCCGGAGCCGGGGAGCTGTTTTTT
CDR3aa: CAWSEGLWVARILPGAGELFF

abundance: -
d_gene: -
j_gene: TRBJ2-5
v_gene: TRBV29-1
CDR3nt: TGCAGCGATTCGACAGTGGTAGGGGAGACCCAGTACTTC
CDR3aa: CSDSTVVGETQYF

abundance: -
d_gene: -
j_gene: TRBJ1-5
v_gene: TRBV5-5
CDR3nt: TGTGCCAGCAGCTTGCATGACGGGGGACAGCCCCAGCATTTT
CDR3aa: CASSLHDGGQPQHF

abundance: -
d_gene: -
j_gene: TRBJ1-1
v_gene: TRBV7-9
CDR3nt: TGTGCCAGCAGCTACGGACAGCGCCTGAACACTGAAGCTTTCTTT
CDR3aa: CASSYGQRLNTEAFF

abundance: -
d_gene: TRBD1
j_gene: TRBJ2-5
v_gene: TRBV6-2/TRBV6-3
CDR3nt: TGTGCCAGCAGTTACTCCGCCGGGACAGTTAAAGAGACCCAGTACTTC
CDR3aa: CASSYSAGTVKETQYF

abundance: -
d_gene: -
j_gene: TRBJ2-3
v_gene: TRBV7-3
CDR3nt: TGTGCCAGCAGCTTAAAGAGGGCGACTAGCACAGATACGCAGTATTTT
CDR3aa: CASSLKRATSTDTQYF

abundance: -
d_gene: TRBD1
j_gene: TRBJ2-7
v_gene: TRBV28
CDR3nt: TGTGCCAGCAGTTTAGGAGGACAGGGGACCTACGAGCAGTACTTC
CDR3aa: CASSLGGQGTYEQYF

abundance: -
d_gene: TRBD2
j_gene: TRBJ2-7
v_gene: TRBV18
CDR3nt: TGTGCCAGCTCTCTTTCCCCTCGCGGGGGGGAAGAGCAGTACTTC
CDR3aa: CASSLSPRGGEEQYF

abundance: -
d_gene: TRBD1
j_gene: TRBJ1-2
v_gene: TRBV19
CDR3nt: TGTGCCAGTACCTCAGCCCGAGGGGGCGTAGGTGGCTACACCTTC
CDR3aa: CASTSARGGVGGYTF

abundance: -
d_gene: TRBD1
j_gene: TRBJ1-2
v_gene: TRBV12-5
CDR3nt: TGTGCTAGTGGCCCCACAGGGGTCTATGGCTACACCTTC
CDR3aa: CASGPTGVYGYTF

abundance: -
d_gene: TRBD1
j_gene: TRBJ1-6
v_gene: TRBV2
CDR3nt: TGTGCCAGCAGGGGACAGGATTTTAATTCACCCCTCCACTTT
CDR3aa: CASRGQDFNSPLHF

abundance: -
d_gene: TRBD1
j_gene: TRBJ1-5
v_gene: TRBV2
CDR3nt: TGTGCCAGCAGTCCTAGGGGGCAGAGAGCTAGCAATCAGCCCCAGCATTTT
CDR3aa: CASSPRGQRASNQPQHF

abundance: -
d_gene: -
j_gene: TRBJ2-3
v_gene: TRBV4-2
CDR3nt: TGTGCCAGCAGCCGCAACAAGAATACGCAGTATTTT
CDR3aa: CASSRNKNTQYF

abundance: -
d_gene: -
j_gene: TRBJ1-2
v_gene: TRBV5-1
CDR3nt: TGCGCCAGCAGCTTGGATGCTAGTGGCTACACCTTC
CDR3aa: CASSLDASGYTF

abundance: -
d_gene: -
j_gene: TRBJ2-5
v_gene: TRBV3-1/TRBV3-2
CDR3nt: TGTGCCAGCGGAGCCGTAGCCCAAGAGACCCAGTACTTC
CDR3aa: CASGAVAQETQYF

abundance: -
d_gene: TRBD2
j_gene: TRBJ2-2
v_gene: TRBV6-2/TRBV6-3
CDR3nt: TGTGCCAGCAGCCGAACTAGCGGGAGGGCTGTTACCGGGGAGCTGTTTTTT
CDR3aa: CASSRTSGRAVTGELFF

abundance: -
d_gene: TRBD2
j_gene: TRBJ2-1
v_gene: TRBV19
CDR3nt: TGTGCCAGTAGAAACCCCCTAGCGGGAGGATTGTACAATGAGCAGTTCTTC
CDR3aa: CASRNPLAGGLYNEQFF

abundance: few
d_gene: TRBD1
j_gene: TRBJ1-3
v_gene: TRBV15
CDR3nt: TGTGCCACCAGCAGAGGGGGGCGGACAGGGAGAAACACCATATATTTT
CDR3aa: CATSRGGRTGRNTIYF

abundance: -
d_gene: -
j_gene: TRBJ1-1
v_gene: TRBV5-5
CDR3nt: TGTGCCAGCAGCCGCACAGGGAACACTGAAGCTTTCTTT
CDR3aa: CASSRTGNTEAFF

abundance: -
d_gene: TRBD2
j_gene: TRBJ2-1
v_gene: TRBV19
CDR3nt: TGTGCCAGTAGTTTAAGACTAGCGGGGGGACCAATAAGGAACAATGAGCAGTTCTTC
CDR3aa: CASSLRLAGGPIRNNEQFF

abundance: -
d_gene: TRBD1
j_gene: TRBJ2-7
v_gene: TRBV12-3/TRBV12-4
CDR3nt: TGTGCCAGCAGTCGACAGGGGCCCTACGAGCAGTACTTC
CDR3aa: CASSRQGPYEQYF

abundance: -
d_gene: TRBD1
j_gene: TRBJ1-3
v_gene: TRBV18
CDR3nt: TGTGCCAGCTCGGTGGGACAGACGAGCTCTGGAAACACCATATATTTT
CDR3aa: CASSVGQTSSGNTIYF

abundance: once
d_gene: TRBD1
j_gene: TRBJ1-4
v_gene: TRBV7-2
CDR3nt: TGTGCCAGTAACAGGGCAGGGGGTGAAAAACTGTTTTTT
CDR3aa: CASNRAGGEKLFF

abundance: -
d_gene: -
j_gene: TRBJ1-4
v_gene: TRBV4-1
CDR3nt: TGCGCCAGCAGCCACCCTAAGGGGGTGACTAATGAAAAACTGTTTTTT
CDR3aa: CASSHPKGVTNEKLFF

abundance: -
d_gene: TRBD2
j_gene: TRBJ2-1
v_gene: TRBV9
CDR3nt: TGTGCCAGCAGCCCCCGGACTAGCGGAGGCAATGAGCAGTTCTTC
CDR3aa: CASSPRTSGGNEQFF

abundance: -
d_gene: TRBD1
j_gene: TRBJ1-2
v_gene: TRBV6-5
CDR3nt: TGTGCCAGCAGTTACTCGTGGACAGGGTCGGGCTATGGCTACACCTTC
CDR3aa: CASSYSWTGSGYGYTF

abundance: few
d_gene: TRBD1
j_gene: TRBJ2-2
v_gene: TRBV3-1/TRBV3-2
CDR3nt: TGTGCCAGCAGCCAAGAGTATGGGACAGGGGGGTCCGGGGAGCTGTTTTTT
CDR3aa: CASSQEYGTGGSGELFF

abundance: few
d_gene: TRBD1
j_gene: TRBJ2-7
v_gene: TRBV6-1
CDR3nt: TGTGCCAGCAGTTCCGGGACAGGGAACCTCCACGAGCAGTACTTC
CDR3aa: CASSSGTGNLHEQYF

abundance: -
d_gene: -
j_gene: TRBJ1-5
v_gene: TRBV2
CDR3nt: TGTGCCAGCAGTGGTTGGGAGCATAGCAATCAGCCCCAGCATTTT
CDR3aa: CASSGWEHSNQPQHF

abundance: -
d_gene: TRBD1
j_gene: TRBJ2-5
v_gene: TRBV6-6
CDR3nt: TGTGCCACACTAACAGGGGCGCGAGAGACCCAGTACTTC
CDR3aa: CATLTGARETQYF

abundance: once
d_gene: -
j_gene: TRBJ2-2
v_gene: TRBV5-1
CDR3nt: TGCGCCAGCAGCTTGAACACAGACACCGGGGAGCTGTTTTTT
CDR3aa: CASSLNTDTGELFF

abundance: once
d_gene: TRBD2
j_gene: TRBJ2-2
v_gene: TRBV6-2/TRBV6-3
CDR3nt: TGTGCCAGCAGCCAAGGACTAGCGGACACCGGGGAGCTGTTTTTT
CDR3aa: CASSQGLADTGELFF